The 8 T cell receptor beta chains in this list originate from one sample, sequenced in a study of blood T cells in healthy people across ages. Sample-barcoded 5' priming and a J-beta primer mix drove a second PCR of about 6 to 12 cycles. TCRdb re-called the 5' RACE reads through MiXCR, storing one row per CDR3 protein. Among some 1,500,000 distinct CDR3 sequences, less than 45% were seen once, and the ten largest hold about 4%. Material for sequencing was blood. The origin of the receptors is a young woman in good health.

V gene TRBV6-1 combines with J gene TRBJ1-1; D is undetermined. Germline V gene sequence: CDR1 MNHNS, CDR2 SASEGT. Trimming shortened V by 8 bases and J by 1 base, and 11 bases separated the two germline ends. This CDR3 is built from 13 residues. Written as DNA, the CDR3 is TGTGCCAGCTCGGAGGTACCGAACACTGAAGCTTTCTTT. This translates into CASSEVPNTEAFF.

This clonotype occurred a few times. The V gene is TRBV6-5, the J gene TRBJ2-7; 9 nucleotides match TRBD2. The CDR3 is 14 residues long. Germline trimming cut 6 bases from V and 3 bases from J; bases unmatched to any gene: 6. CDR1 is MNHEY, CDR2 SVGAGI, per germline. CDR3 sequence reads: CASSGRGGNYEQYF. As DNA, the CDR3 is TGTGCCAGCAGCGGGCGGGGGGGCAACTACGAGCAGTACTTC.

The rearrangement uses TRBV7-9 and TRBJ1-2; D gene unclear. CDR3 length equals 15 residues. Germline V gene sequence: CDR1 SEHNR, CDR2 FQNEAQ (reference sequence). V lost 3 bases, J lost 4 bases, and 15 bases lay in between. The CDR3 loop reads CASSFGNAPFYGYTF. The CDR3, as DNA: TGTGCCAGCAGCTTCGGGAACGCACCTTTCTATGGCTACACCTTC.

The V gene is TRBV19, the J gene TRBJ2-3, with 8 positions matching TRBD1. Germline lookup yields CDR1 LNHDA and CDR2 SQIVND (reference sequence). The CDR3 length is 16 residues. V lost 5 bases to trimming and J lost 3 bases; unmatched junction nucleotides: 10. The CDR3 DNA follows: TGTGCCAGTAGTGCAGGGACAGGTCCGAGGACAGATACGCAGTATTTT. Protein product: CASSAGTGPRTDTQYF.

The gene calls are TRBV7-2 and TRBJ2-7; 12 bases match TRBD1. CDR1 SGHTA and CDR2 FQGNSA come from the germline V gene. CDR3 length equals 15 residues. V lost 4 bases, J lost 4 bases, and 5 bases stayed unmatched. The CDR3: CASSSGTGGFYEQYF. As DNA, the CDR3 is TGTGCCAGCAGCTCCGGGACAGGGGGCTTTTACGAGCAGTACTTC. The full variable domain, completed using reference TRBV7-2 and TRBJ2-7, is GAGVSQSPSNKVTEKGKDVELRCDPISGHTALYWYRQSLGQGLEFLIYFQGNSAPDKSGLPSDRFSAERTGGSVSTLTIQRTQQEDSAVYLCASSSGTGGFYEQYFGPGTRLTVT.

This chain connects TRBV6-6 to TRBJ2-4, with 9 bases matching TRBD1. Per the germline V gene, CDR1 is MNHNY and CDR2 is SVGAGI (reference sequence). Unmatched junction bases numbered 12, after V lost 6 bases and J lost 3 bases. The CDR3 extends over 17 amino acids. For the CDR3, the DNA is TGTGCCAGCAGCACCTCCGACAGGGGGTGGGTCAAAAACATTCAGTACTTC. It yields the protein CASSTSDRGWVKNIQYF.

Ten or more counts support this clonotype. The gene calls are TRBV7-2 and TRBJ2-1; 9 bases match TRBD1. Unmatched junction bases numbered 6, after V lost 5 bases and J lost 4 bases. CDR1 and CDR2 from the germline V gene are SGHTA and FQGNSA. The CDR3 has 15 residues. In nucleotides, the CDR3 is TGTGCCAGCAGCCGCGGACAGGGGACATACAATGAGCAGTTCTTC. This codes for CASSRGQGTYNEQFF.

The chain employs TRBV10-3 and TRBJ1-6, with D possibly TRBD1 on 6 matching bases. CDR3 length: 17 amino acids. CDR1 is ENHRY and CDR2 is SYGVKD in the germline V gene. V lost 5 bases to trimming and J lost 3 bases, with 17 bases between them. The CDR3 DNA reads TGTGCCATCAGTCCTGGGGTGGGGGGCTTCTATAATTCACCCCTCCACTTT. This translates into CAISPGVGGFYNSPLHF.